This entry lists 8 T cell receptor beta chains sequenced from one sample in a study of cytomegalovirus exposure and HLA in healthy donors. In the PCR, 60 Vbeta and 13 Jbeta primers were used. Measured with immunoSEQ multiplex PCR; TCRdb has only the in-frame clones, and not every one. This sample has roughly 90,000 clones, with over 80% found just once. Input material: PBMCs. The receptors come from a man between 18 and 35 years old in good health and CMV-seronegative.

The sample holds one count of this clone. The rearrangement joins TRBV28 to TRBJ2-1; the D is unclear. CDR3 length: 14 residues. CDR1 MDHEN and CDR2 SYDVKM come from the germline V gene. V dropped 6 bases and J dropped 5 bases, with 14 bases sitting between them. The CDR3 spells CASRQPKRNNEQFF. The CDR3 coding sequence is TGTGCCAGCAGACAGCCGAAACGAAACAATGAGCAGTTCTTC.

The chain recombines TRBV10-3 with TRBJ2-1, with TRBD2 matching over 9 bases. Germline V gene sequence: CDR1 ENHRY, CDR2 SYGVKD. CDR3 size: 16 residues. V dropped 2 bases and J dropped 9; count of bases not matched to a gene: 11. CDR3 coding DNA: TGTGCCATCAGTGAGGCCATGGCTAGCGGGATTAGTGAGCAGTTCTTC. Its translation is CAISEAMASGISEQFF.

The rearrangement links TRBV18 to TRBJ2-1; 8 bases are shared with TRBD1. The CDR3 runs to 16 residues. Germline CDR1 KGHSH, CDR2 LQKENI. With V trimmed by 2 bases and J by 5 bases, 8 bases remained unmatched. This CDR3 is CASSPTLDRDHNEQFF. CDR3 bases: TGTGCCAGCTCACCAACCTTGGACAGGGACCACAATGAGCAGTTCTTC.

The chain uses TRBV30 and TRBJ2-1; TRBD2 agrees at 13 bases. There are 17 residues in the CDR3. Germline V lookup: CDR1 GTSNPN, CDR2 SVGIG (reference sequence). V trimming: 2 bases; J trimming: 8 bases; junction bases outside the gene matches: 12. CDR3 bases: TGTGCCTGGAGTCTCCCCGTAGGACTAGCGGGAGCCGATGAGCAGTTCTTC. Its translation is CAWSLPVGLAGADEQFF. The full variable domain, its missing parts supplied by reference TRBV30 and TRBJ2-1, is SQTIHQWPATLVQPVGSPLSLECTVEGTSNPNLYWYRQAAGRGLQLLFYSVGIGQISSEVPQNLSASRPQDRQFILSSKKLLLSDSGFYLCAWSLPVGLAGADEQFFGPGTRLTVL.

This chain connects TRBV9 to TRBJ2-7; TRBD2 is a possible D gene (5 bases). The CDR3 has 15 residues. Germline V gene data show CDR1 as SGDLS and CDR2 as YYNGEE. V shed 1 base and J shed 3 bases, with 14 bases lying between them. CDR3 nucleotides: TGTGCCAGCAGCGTAACCGCGGGCAATGTCTACGAGCAGTACTTC. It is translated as CASSVTAGNVYEQYF. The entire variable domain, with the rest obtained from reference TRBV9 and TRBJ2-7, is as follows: DSGVTQTPKHLITATGQRVTLRCSPRSGDLSVYWYQQSLDQGLQFLIQYYNGEERAKGNILERFSAQQFPDLHSELNLSSLELGDSALYFCASSVTAGNVYEQYFGPGTRLTVT.

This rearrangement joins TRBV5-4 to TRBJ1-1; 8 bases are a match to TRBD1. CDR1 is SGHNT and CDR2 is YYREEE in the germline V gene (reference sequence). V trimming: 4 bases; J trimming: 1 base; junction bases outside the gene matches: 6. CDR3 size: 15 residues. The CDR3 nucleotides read TGTGCCAGCAGCGCCCCGGACAGGGCGAACACTGAAGCTTTCTTT. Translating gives CASSAPDRANTEAFF.

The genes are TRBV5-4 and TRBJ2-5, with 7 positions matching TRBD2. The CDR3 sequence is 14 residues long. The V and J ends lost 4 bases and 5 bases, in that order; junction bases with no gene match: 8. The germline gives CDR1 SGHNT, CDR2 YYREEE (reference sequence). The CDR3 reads CASSPGTNMETQYF. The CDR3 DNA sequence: TGTGCCAGCAGCCCTGGGACTAATATGGAGACCCAGTACTTC.

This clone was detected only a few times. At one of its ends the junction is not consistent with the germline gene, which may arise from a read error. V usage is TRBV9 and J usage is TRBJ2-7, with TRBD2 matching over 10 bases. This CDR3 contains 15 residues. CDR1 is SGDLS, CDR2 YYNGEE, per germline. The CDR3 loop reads CASSQGDSGRAPVDF. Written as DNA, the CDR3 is TGTGCCAGCAGCCAGGGCGACAGCGGGAGGGCCCCAGTGGACTTC.